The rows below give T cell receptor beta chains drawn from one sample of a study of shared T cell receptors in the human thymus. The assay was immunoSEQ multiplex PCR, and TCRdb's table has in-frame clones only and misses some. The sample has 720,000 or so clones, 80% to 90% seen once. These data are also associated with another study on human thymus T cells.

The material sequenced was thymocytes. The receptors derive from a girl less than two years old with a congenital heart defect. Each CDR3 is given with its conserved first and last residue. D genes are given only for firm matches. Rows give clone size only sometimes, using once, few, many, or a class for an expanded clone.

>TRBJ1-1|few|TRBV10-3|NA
CAISDLLSGRTNTEAFF
TGTGCCATCAGTGACCTGTTGTCAGGACGGACAAACACTGAAGCTTTCTTT
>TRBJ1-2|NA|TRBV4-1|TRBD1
CASRVEVGQAIYGYTF
TGCGCCAGCAGGGTTGAGGTGGGACAGGCAATCTATGGCTACACCTTC
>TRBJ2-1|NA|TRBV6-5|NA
CASSYSGGVNEQFF
TGTGCCAGCAGTTATAGTGGAGGTGTCAATGAGCAGTTCTTC
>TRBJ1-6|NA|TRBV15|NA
CATSRDVDKVSRGTNGQCSPLHF
TGTGCCACCAGCAGAGATGTCGATAAGGTTTCAAGAGGGACTAATGGGCAATGTTCACCCCTCCACTTT
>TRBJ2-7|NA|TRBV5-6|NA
CASSKQGLQGNEQYF
TGTGCCAGCAGCAAACAGGGCCTTCAAGGGAACGAGCAGTACTTC
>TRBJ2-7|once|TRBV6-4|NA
CASSDSSGEQYF
TGTGCCAGCAGTGACTCGTCGGGCGAGCAGTACTTC
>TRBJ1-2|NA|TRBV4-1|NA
CASSLAGTQILYGYTF
TGCGCCAGCAGCCTTGCCGGGACACAAATCCTCTATGGCTACACCTTC
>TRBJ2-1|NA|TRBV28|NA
CASSLSVIGPIRGEQFF
TGTGCCAGCAGTTTATCGGTTATCGGGCCGATCCGGGGTGAGCAGTTCTTC
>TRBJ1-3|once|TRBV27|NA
CASSFPGESGNTIYF
TGTGCCAGCAGTTTCCCCGGGGAGTCTGGAAACACCATATATTTT
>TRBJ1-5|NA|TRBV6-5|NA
CASSQFTGINQPQHF
TGTGCCAGCAGTCAATTCACAGGGATTAATCAGCCCCAGCATTTT
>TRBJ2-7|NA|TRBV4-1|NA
CASSQPGVASSSYEQYF
TGCGCCAGCAGCCAACCCGGGGTTGCATCGAGCTCCTACGAGCAGTACTTC
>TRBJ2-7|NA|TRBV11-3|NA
CASSIVAGSEQYF
TGTGCCAGCAGCATAGTAGCTGGGAGCGAGCAGTACTTC
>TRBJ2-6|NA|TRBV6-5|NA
CASSPGGSGANVLTF
TGTGCCAGCAGCCCAGGTGGGTCTGGGGCCAACGTCCTGACTTTC
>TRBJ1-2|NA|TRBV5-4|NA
CASSLDGRPSPGCGYTF
TGTGCCAGCAGCTTGGACGGGAGGCCCTCCCCCGGGTGTGGCTACACCTTC
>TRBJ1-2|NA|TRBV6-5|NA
CASSEVGVHGYTF
TGTGCCAGCAGTGAAGTCGGGGTACATGGCTACACCTTC
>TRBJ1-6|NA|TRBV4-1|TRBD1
CASSQHRGNSPLHF
TGCGCCAGCAGCCAACACAGGGGCAATTCACCCCTCCACTTT
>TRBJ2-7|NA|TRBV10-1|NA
CASSETGLSHEQYF
TGCGCCAGCAGTGAGACAGGGTTGAGCCACGAGCAGTACTTC
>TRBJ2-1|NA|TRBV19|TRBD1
CASRDPDRGQPQGQFF
TGTGCCAGTAGGGATCCCGACAGGGGCCAACCACAGGGGCAGTTCTTC
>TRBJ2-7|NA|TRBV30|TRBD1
CACGTGRLYEQYF
TGTGCCTGTGGGACAGGGAGGCTATACGAGCAGTACTTC
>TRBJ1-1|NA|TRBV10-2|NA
CASSEPGRPNTEAFF
TGCGCCAGCAGTGAACCAGGCCGCCCGAACACTGAAGCTTTCTTT
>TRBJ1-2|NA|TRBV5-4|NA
CASSLAGARPHYGYTF
TGTGCCAGCAGCTTGGCAGGGGCCCGCCCCCACTATGGCTACACCTTC
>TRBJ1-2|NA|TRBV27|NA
CASSLGGGNNYGYTF
TGTGCCAGCAGTTTAGGCGGGGGGAATAACTATGGCTACACCTTC
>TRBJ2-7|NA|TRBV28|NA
CASSFRNGRISEQYF
TGTGCCAGCAGTTTTAGAAACGGGAGAATCAGCGAGCAGTACTTC
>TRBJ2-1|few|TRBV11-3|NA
CASSPQAGTLHNEQFF
TGTGCCAGCAGCCCTCAAGCGGGTACCCTTCACAATGAGCAGTTCTTC